These 15 T cell receptor beta chains originate from one sample sequenced in a study of shared clonotypes between healthy human individuals. The repertoire was sequenced with immunoSEQ multiplex PCR; TCRdb's copy has only in-frame clones and lacks some. The data show about 2.3 million clones, over 85% seen once. Sequencing input: naive CD4+ T cells from PBMCs. Subset reported: CD45RA+ positively selected. The source is a young man in good health. Some clones in this sample may be carry-over from other donors' samples.

The chain recombines TRBV28 with TRBJ1-2; D is unresolved. There are 17 residues in the CDR3. CDR1 is MDHEN, CDR2 SYDVKM, per germline. Trimming removed 5 bases from V and 4 bases from J, with 23 bases in between. The CDR3 spells CASSTRVQLGERYGYTF. The CDR3, as DNA: TGTGCCAGCAGTACCCGTGTGCAGCTGGGTGAACGCTATGGCTACACCTTC.

V is TRBV7-6 and J is TRBJ1-2; D gene uncertain. The germline CDR1 and CDR2 sequences are SGHVS and FNYEAQ. V lost 4 bases and J lost 5, with 11 bases in between. CDR3 length equals 13 residues. DNA of the CDR3: TGTGCCAGCAGCTCACAGCTTGGGTATGGCTACACCTTC. It is translated as CASSSQLGYGYTF. The variable domain in full, with the rest retrieved from reference TRBV7-6 and TRBJ1-2, is GAGVSQSPRYKVTKRGQDVALRCDPISGHVSLYWYRQALGQGPEFLTYFNYEAQQDKSGLPNDRFSAERPEGSISTLTIQRTEQRDSAMYRCASSSQLGYGYTFGSGTRLTVV.

V gene TRBV28 combines with J gene TRBJ2-7; 9 nucleotides line up with TRBD2. The CDR3 spans 15 residues. Germline CDR1 is MDHEN and CDR2 is SYDVKM. The V gene end was trimmed by 5 bases and the J gene end by 5 bases; junction bases not matched to a gene: 10. This CDR3 is CASSGSGSFDHEQYF. CDR3 bases: TGTGCCAGCAGTGGTAGCGGGAGTTTCGATCACGAGCAGTACTTC.

The chain has TRBV28 and TRBJ2-7, with a tentative D call TRBD1 (6 bases). Trimming pared 11 bases from V and 3 bases from J, leaving 11 bases between. CDR3 length: 11 amino acids. Germline V lookup: CDR1 MDHEN, CDR2 SYDVKM. The CDR3 nucleotides read TGTGCCGGGGGCAGCTTCTACGAGCAGTACTTC. Amino acids: CAGGSFYEQYF.

A note on this clone: This specimen includes other DNA sequences encoding the same CDR3. The chain combines TRBV30 with TRBJ2-7, with 12 bases identical to TRBD1. This CDR3 spans 14 amino acids. Germline V CDR1 and CDR2: GTSNPN, SVGIG (reference sequence). The ends lost 4 bases at V and 3 bases at J; junction bases unmatched: 4. Written as DNA, the CDR3 is TGTGCCTGGACCCGGGACAGGGGGCTCTACGAGCAGTACTTC. Protein product: CAWTRDRGLYEQYF.

The chain joins TRBV6-6 to TRBJ1-1; D may be TRBD1 (6 bases). There are 15 residues in the CDR3. Trimming shortened V by 2 bases and J by 1 base, and 11 bases separated the two germline ends. The germline CDR1 and CDR2 sequences are MNHNY and SVGAGI (reference sequence). CDR3 sequence reads: CASSYGVTGNTEAFF. The CDR3 coding sequence is TGTGCCAGCAGTTACGGGGTGACAGGGAACACTGAAGCTTTCTTT.

This clone occurred a few times. The rearrangement joins TRBV30 to TRBJ1-1, with D perhaps matching TRBD1 (5 bases). Between the trimmed V and J ends, which lost 1 base and 11 bases, there was a span of 11 bases. Germline CDR1 and CDR2: GTSNPN and SVGIG (reference sequence). CDR3 length equals 11 residues. The CDR3 nucleotides read TGTGCCTGGAGTGCCAGGGTCACGGCTTTCTTT. It encodes CAWSARVTAFF.

This chain connects TRBV4-1 to TRBJ1-2; D is unresolved. Trimming removed 1 base at V and 4 bases at J, with 7 bases between. CDR1 is MGHRA, CDR2 YSYEKL, per germline. The CDR3 is 13 residues long. CDR3 region: CASSQGWSYGYTF. The DNA of the CDR3 is TGCGCCAGCAGCCAAGGATGGAGCTATGGCTACACCTTC.

The chain has TRBV18 and TRBJ2-3, with D hard to call. CDR1 and CDR2 (germline): KGHSH, LQKENI. The CDR3 runs 17 residues. Deletions cut 3 bases from V and 0 bases from J, with 16 bases between. The CDR3 nucleotides read TGTGCCAGCTCACCCCCCGTAAGCACAACTAGCACAGATACGCAGTATTTT. Protein: CASSPPVSTTSTDTQYF.

The chain combines TRBV28 with TRBJ1-1; tentative D call: TRBD1 (5 bases). V lost 7 bases, J lost 9 bases, and 15 bases lay in between. There are 12 residues in the CDR3. CDR1 and CDR2 (germline): MDHEN, SYDVKM. The CDR3 DNA follows: TGTGCCAGCACCTATCCGGGGCAGAAAGCTTTCTTT. Translating gives CASTYPGQKAFF.

The DNA for the CDR3 is TGTGCCAGCAGCTTTGGCGAGGGGTCCTACAATGAGCAGTTCTTC. As protein: CASSFGEGSYNEQFF. The chain is built from TRBV7-9 and TRBJ2-1, with D perhaps matching TRBD1 or TRBD2 (5 bases each). Trimming removed 3 bases at V and 1 base at J, with 10 bases between. Germline V gene lookup returns CDR1 SEHNR and CDR2 FQNEAQ (reference sequence). The CDR3 length is 15 residues.

The rearrangement joins TRBV5-1 to TRBJ2-4; TRBD1 or TRBD2 may be the D gene (5 bases each). The V and J ends lost 4 bases and 8 bases respectively, with 19 bases between them. CDR1 and CDR2 (germline): SGHRS, YFSETQ. The CDR3 covers 15 residues. Written as DNA, the CDR3 is TGCGCCAGCAGCCCGGACCGGGGACCCAGGGACATTCAGTACTTC. Its protein product is CASSPDRGPRDIQYF.

Comment on this clone: The same CDR3 also results from other DNA sequences found in this sample. This chain's CDR3 is CASSPNPGGENYGYTF. CDR3 DNA sequence: TGCGCCAGCAGCCCCAACCCGGGTGGGGAGAACTATGGCTACACCTTC. This chain uses TRBV5-1 with TRBJ1-2; D call uncertain. Per the germline V gene, CDR1 is SGHRS and CDR2 is YFSETQ. The CDR3 consists of 16 residues. V was pared by 4 bases and J by 2 bases, with 18 bases between. The complete variable domain, with remaining parts taken from reference TRBV5-1 and TRBJ1-2, reads KAGVTQTPRYLIKTRGQQVTLSCSPISGHRSVSWYQQTPGQGLQFLFEYFSETQRNKGNFPGRFSGRQFSNSRSEMNVSTLELGDSALYLCASSPNPGGENYGYTFGSGTRLTVV.

On this clone: The sample carries other DNA sequences with the same CDR3. This rearrangement joins TRBV9 to TRBJ2-7; 10 positions agree with TRBD1. Germline-derived CDR1 and CDR2 are SGDLS and YYNGEE. Trimming at V came to 0 bases and at J to 3 bases, leaving 3 bases not matched to a gene. This CDR3 region has 15 residues. CDR3 nucleotide sequence: TGTGCCAGCAGCGTAGGCGGGACAGGGGTCTACGAGCAGTACTTC. Protein: CASSVGGTGVYEQYF.

The rearrangement uses TRBV7-9 and TRBJ1-2, with a possible D match to TRBD1 (5 bases). CDR3 length equals 14 residues. The germline gives CDR1 SEHNR, CDR2 FQNEAQ (reference sequence). DNA for the CDR3: TGTGCTAGTTACCGGGACGGGCGGAACTATGGCTACACCTTC. This translates into CASYRDGRNYGYTF. Full variable domain (outside the CDR3, taken from reference TRBV7-9 and TRBJ1-2): DTGVSQNPRHKITKRGQNVTFRCDPISEHNRLYWYRQTLGQGPEFLTYFQNEAQLEKSRLLSDRFSAERPKGSFSTLEIQRTEQGDSAMYLCASYRDGRNYGYTFGSGTRLTVV.